A single sample gave rise to the 31 T cell receptor beta chains below, sequenced in a study of CD8+CD57+ T cells in acquired aplastic anemia. CDR3 and TCR beta VDJ profiling relied on a genomic DNA template. TCRdb re-analysed the reads in MiXCR, keeping a single row per CDR3 protein. The data hold around 80,000 distinct CDR3 sequences, with about 70% observed a single time. The sequenced patients had an expansion of CD8+CD57+ cells seen by flow cytometry. The material sequenced was sorted CD4+, CD8+, or CD8+CD57+ T cells (not recorded which) from PBMCs. The receptors stem from a human donor with aplastic anemia.

The rearrangement links TRBV5-4 to TRBJ2-1; TRBD2 agrees at 14 bases. The CDR3 runs 16 residues. V gave up 3 bases and J gave up 9 bases; unmatched junction bases: 8. Looked up from germline, CDR1 is SGHNT and CDR2 is YYREEE (reference sequence). CDR3 DNA sequence: TGTGCCAGCAGCTCAAGACTAGCGGGGGGGCGAATTGAGCAGTTCTTC. This encodes CASSSRLAGGRIEQFF.

The V call is TRBV2, the J call TRBJ2-3, with unresolved D. Per germline, CDR1 SNHLY and CDR2 FYNNEI. V shed 10 bases and J shed 0 bases, with 11 bases lying between them. CDR3 length: 13 residues. CDR3 region: CATVKGSTDTQYF. The DNA of the CDR3 is TGTGCCACCGTGAAGGGAAGCACAGATACGCAGTATTTT.

This clonotype was counted at least ten times. The chain uses TRBV10-3 and TRBJ1-4, with 7 bases matching TRBD1. Trimming cost V 7 bases and J 8 bases; bases outside gene matches: 7. CDR1 is ENHRY and CDR2 is SYGVKD in the germline V gene. The CDR3 runs 13 residues. CDR3 amino acids: CAIMGDSGEKLFF. In DNA, the CDR3 is TGTGCCATCATGGGGGACAGTGGAGAAAAACTGTTTTTT.

This chain links TRBV29-1 with TRBJ1-1; a weak D match, TRBD1 (5 bases). From germline, CDR1 is SQVTM and CDR2 ANQGSEA. V was clipped by 1 base and J by 5 bases, with 11 bases between them. This CDR3 region has 13 residues. The CDR3 region has the DNA TGCAGCGTTGAAGTCGGGGCGAGGACTGAAGCTTTCTTT. Its protein is CSVEVGARTEAFF.

The gene calls are TRBV2 and TRBJ2-7; perhaps TRBD2 as D (5 bases). The CDR3 consists of 15 residues. Looked up from germline, CDR1 is SNHLY and CDR2 is FYNNEI. V dropped 3 bases and J dropped 2 bases, with 14 bases sitting between them. The CDR3 DNA follows: TGTGCCAGCAGTGAGGACTGGACGATAACCTACGAGCAGTACTTC. Its protein is CASSEDWTITYEQYF. The full variable domain, completed using reference TRBV2 and TRBJ2-7, is EPEVTQTPSHQVTQMGQEVILRCVPISNHLYFYWYRQILGQKVEFLVSFYNNEISEKSEIFDDQFSVERPDGSNFTLKIRSTKLEDSAMYFCASSEDWTITYEQYFGPGTRLTVT.

This chain joins TRBV15 and TRBJ2-7; D not certain. Germline CDR1 is LNHNV and CDR2 is YYDKDF (reference sequence). The CDR3 is 16 amino acids. Trimming left V 0 bases short and J 2 bases short, with 14 bases between. CDR3 DNA sequence: TGTGCCACCAGCAGAGAACAGATTCCGATTACCTACGAGCAGTACTTC. This gives the protein CATSREQIPITYEQYF.

In this sample, this clonotype turned up many times. The chain is built from TRBV2 and TRBJ2-3; D remains unclear. CDR1 is SNHLY, CDR2 FYNNEI, per germline. V lost 2 bases to trimming and J lost 2 bases, with 8 bases between them. The CDR3 has 14 amino acids. This chain's CDR3 is CASSESINTDTQYF. DNA of the CDR3: TGTGCCAGCAGTGAATCCATAAACACAGATACGCAGTATTTT.

The chain combines TRBV7-9 with TRBJ2-1, with D possibly matching TRBD1 (5 bases). CDR1 SEHNR and CDR2 FQNEAQ come from the germline V gene (reference sequence). Trimming took off 1 base at V and 7 bases at J, with 11 bases between the two ends. The CDR3 has 14 residues. In DNA form, the CDR3 reads TGTGCCAGCAGCTTAGAAGGGGCAGGTAATGAGCAGTTCTTC. Amino acid sequence: CASSLEGAGNEQFF.

The rearrangement uses TRBV20-1 and TRBJ1-5; D is unresolved. The CDR3 is 12 amino acids. Germline assignment: CDR1 DFQATT and CDR2 SNEGSKA (reference sequence). Trimming pared 6 bases from V and 1 base from J, leaving 7 bases between. CDR3 sequence: CSAFGSNQPQHF. CDR3 coding DNA: TGCAGTGCCTTCGGGAGCAATCAGCCCCAGCATTTT.

In this sample, this clonotype turned up a few times. The V gene is TRBV4-3, the J gene TRBJ1-5, with D perhaps TRBD1 (6 bases). Trimming removed 0 bases at V and 7 bases at J, with 16 bases between. CDR3 length equals 16 residues. Germline V gene sequence: CDR1 LGHNA, CDR2 YSLEER. CDR3 amino acids: CASSQDLAGAGQPQHF. The CDR3 DNA is TGCGCCAGCAGCCAAGATCTTGCGGGGGCGGGGCAGCCCCAGCATTTT.

The V and J genes are TRBV19 and TRBJ2-3; 9 bases align to TRBD2. Germline trimming cut 6 bases from V and 3 bases from J; bases unmatched to any gene: 4. The CDR3 consists of 14 residues. Germline lookup yields CDR1 LNHDA and CDR2 SQIVND (reference sequence). The DNA for the CDR3 is TGTGCCAGTAGCGGGACTAGCCCAACAGATACGCAGTATTTT. Translating gives CASSGTSPTDTQYF. Based on the CDR3 plus reference TRBV19 and TRBJ2-3, the full variable domain is DGGITQSPKYLFRKEGQNVTLSCEQNLNHDAMYWYRQDPGQGLRLIYYSQIVNDFQKGDIAEGYSVSREKKESFPLTVTSAQKNPTAFYLCASSGTSPTDTQYFGPGTRLTVL.

This clonotype was counted at least ten times. The rearrangement joins TRBV20-1 to TRBJ2-1; 8 bases map to TRBD2. The V and J ends lost 0 bases and 3 bases, in that order; junction bases with no gene match: 4. In germline, CDR1 is DFQATT, CDR2 SNEGSKA (reference sequence). This CDR3 is built from 15 residues. CDR3 sequence reads: CSARDLGLVYNEQFF. The CDR3 coding sequence is TGCAGTGCTAGAGATCTGGGACTAGTCTACAATGAGCAGTTCTTC.

The V gene is TRBV13, the J gene TRBJ2-7, with TRBD1 matching 7 bases. V gave up 6 bases and J gave up 3 bases; unmatched junction bases: 8. Germline V CDR1 and CDR2: PRHDT, FYEKMQ (reference sequence). The CDR3 is 14 amino acids. The DNA of the CDR3 is TGTGCCAGCAGTTTACCGGGGACAGACTACGAGCAGTACTTC. Translating it yields CASSLPGTDYEQYF.

The chain recombines TRBV7-7 with TRBJ2-5; D is undetermined. There are 13 residues in the CDR3. The germline gives CDR1 SSHAT, CDR2 FNYEAQ (reference sequence). V lost 5 bases, J lost 2 bases, and 9 bases lay in between. The CDR3 spells CASSPSRQETQYF. CDR3 bases: TGTGCCAGCAGCCCGAGTAGACAAGAGACCCAGTACTTC.

This chain links TRBV24-1 with TRBJ1-4, with D uncertain. Germline V gene sequence: CDR1 KGHDR, CDR2 SFDVKD. This CDR3 has 16 residues. Trimming took off 1 base at V and 5 bases at J, with 13 bases between the two ends. The CDR3 region has the DNA TGTGCCACCAGTGATTTCCCCTCAGGTTCCAATGAAAAACTGTTTTTT. This encodes CATSDFPSGSNEKLFF.

The chain carries TRBV25-1 and TRBJ2-7; 8 nucleotides align to TRBD2. Trimming took 7 bases from V and 4 from J; bases not matched to a gene: 6. Looked up from germline, CDR1 is MGHDK and CDR2 is SYGVNS. CDR3 length equals 13 residues. CDR3 protein: CASNSGSTYEQYF. For the CDR3, the DNA is TGTGCCAGCAACAGCGGGAGTACTTACGAGCAGTACTTC.

This rearrangement joins TRBV15 to TRBJ2-5; D is perhaps TRBD2 (5 bases). V was trimmed by 1 base and J by 3 bases, leaving 12 bases between them. The CDR3 runs to 15 residues. CDR1 is LNHNV and CDR2 is YYDKDF in the germline V gene (reference sequence). The DNA for the CDR3 is TGTGCCACCAGCAGAGGGCAAGGGCGGGAAGAGACCCAGTACTTC. This translates into CATSRGQGREETQYF. Looking up the rest from reference TRBV15 and TRBJ2-5 gives the full variable domain: DAMVIQNPRYQVTQFGKPVTLSCSQTLNHNVMYWYQQKSSQAPKLLFHYYDKDFNNEADTPDNFQSRRPNTSFCFLDIRSPGLGDTAMYLCATSRGQGREETQYFGPGTRLLVL.

The gene calls are TRBV13 and TRBJ2-7, with 7 bases matching TRBD2. Trimming cost V 4 bases and J 3 bases; bases outside gene matches: 15. The CDR3 contains 17 residues. Germline values: CDR1 PRHDT, CDR2 FYEKMQ (reference sequence). CDR3 bases: TGTGCCAGCAGCTCCCGACTGAGCGGGGATTGGGGCTACGAGCAGTACTTC. This sequence encodes CASSSRLSGDWGYEQYF. The full variable domain, rest sourced from reference TRBV13 and TRBJ2-7, is AAGVIQSPRHLIKEKRETATLKCYPIPRHDTVYWYQQGPGQDPQFLISFYEKMQSDKGSIPDRFSAQQFSDYHSELNMSSLELGDSALYFCASSSRLSGDWGYEQYFGPGTRLTVT.

This chain links TRBV19 with TRBJ2-2, with D perhaps being TRBD1 or TRBD2 (5 bases each). The CDR3 totals 15 residues. CDR1 and CDR2 from the germline V gene are LNHDA and SQIVND (reference sequence). Trimming removed 5 bases from V and 4 bases from J, with 14 bases in between. The CDR3 DNA reads TGTGCCAGTAGTCTCTTGTCTGGGACCACCGGGGAGCTGTTTTTT. This sequence encodes CASSLLSGTTGELFF. The full variable domain, completed using reference TRBV19 and TRBJ2-2, is DGGITQSPKYLFRKEGQNVTLSCEQNLNHDAMYWYRQDPGQGLRLIYYSQIVNDFQKGDIAEGYSVSREKKESFPLTVTSAQKNPTAFYLCASSLLSGTTGELFFGEGSRLTVL.

The chain recombines TRBV15 with TRBJ2-7; unclear D gene. CDR1 LNHNV and CDR2 YYDKDF come from the germline V gene (reference sequence). The CDR3 runs 13 residues. V was trimmed by 6 bases and J by 0 bases, leaving 9 bases between them. The DNA of the CDR3 is TGTGCCACCAGTGTTGGGCCCTCCTACGAGCAGTACTTC. Residues: CATSVGPSYEQYF.

This clonotype was detected a few times. V gene TRBV2 combines with J gene TRBJ2-7; 7 positions match TRBD2. The CDR3 extends over 17 amino acids. V lost 2 bases, J lost 6 bases, and 16 bases stayed unmatched. Germline V gene lookup returns CDR1 SNHLY and CDR2 FYNNEI. The DNA for the CDR3 is TGTGCCAGCAGTGAAAGGTCGGGAGGCAGGACTTCGGCCGAGCAGTACTTC. It is translated as CASSERSGGRTSAEQYF.

The chain carries TRBV20-1 and TRBJ1-6, with 7 bases that match TRBD1. CDR3 size: 15 residues. Looked up from germline, CDR1 is DFQATT and CDR2 is SNEGSKA (reference sequence). The junction had 9 bases not matched to a gene; V was cut back by 3 bases and J by 7 bases. The CDR3: CSARPPGQSNSPLHF. Written as DNA, the CDR3 is TGCAGTGCTAGGCCTCCGGGACAGTCAAATTCACCCCTCCACTTT.

This rearrangement joins TRBV29-1 to TRBJ2-3; tentative D call: TRBD1 (6 bases). From germline, CDR1 is SQVTM and CDR2 ANQGSEA. Between the trimmed V and J ends, which lost 2 bases and 4 bases, there was a span of 13 bases. The CDR3 consists of 14 residues. CDR3 sequence (DNA): TGCAGCGTTGAACGACATCCAGGGGCAGATACGCAGTATTTT. Translated: CSVERHPGADTQYF.

This clonotype was found a few times. The gene calls are TRBV10-3 and TRBJ1-2; possibly TRBD1 for D (6 bases). CDR3 length: 17 amino acids. Germline V gene lookup returns CDR1 ENHRY and CDR2 SYGVKD. Trimming pared 6 bases from V and 2 bases from J, leaving 22 bases between. The chain's CDR3 is CAIRIYGTHNSNYGYTF. The CDR3 region has the DNA TGTGCCATCAGGATCTACGGGACACATAATAGCAACTATGGCTACACCTTC.

The rearrangement joins TRBV7-3 to TRBJ2-2; 8 bases match TRBD1. The CDR3 length is 14 residues. The V segment lost 6 bases and the J segment 3 bases; nucleotides outside the gene matches: 3. The germline V gene encodes CDR1 SGHTA and CDR2 FQGTGA. This CDR3 reads CASRRQGHTGELFF. The CDR3 DNA follows: TGTGCCAGCAGAAGACAGGGGCACACCGGGGAGCTGTTTTTT.

This sequence joins TRBV7-9 and TRBJ2-7; maybe TRBD2 (5 bases). CDR1 and CDR2 from the germline V gene are SEHNR and FQNEAQ (reference sequence). The CDR3 has 14 residues. Trimming left V 1 base short and J 5 bases short, with 12 bases between. CDR3 DNA sequence: TGTGCCAGCAGCTTAGGGCTAGCCGGGGACGAGCAGTACTTC. This sequence encodes CASSLGLAGDEQYF. Filled out from reference TRBV7-9 and TRBJ2-7, the complete variable domain reads DTGVSQNPRHKITKRGQNVTFRCDPISEHNRLYWYRQTLGQGPEFLTYFQNEAQLEKSRLLSDRFSAERPKGSFSTLEIQRTEQGDSAMYLCASSLGLAGDEQYFGPGTRLTVT.

This clonotype occurred once. The chain employs TRBV20-1 and TRBJ1-2; D call uncertain. Germline assignment: CDR1 DFQATT and CDR2 SNEGSKA (reference sequence). The CDR3 covers 12 residues. V was pared by 6 bases and J by 2 bases, with 10 bases between. CDR3 nucleotides: TGCAGTGCCAGTGCCGAAAACTATGGCTACACCTTC. Amino acids: CSASAENYGYTF.

The rearrangement uses TRBV29-1 and TRBJ1-2; D gene unclear. Trimming shortened V by 4 bases and J by 0 bases, and 3 bases separated the two germline ends. The length of the CDR3 is 11 residues. CDR1 and CDR2 from the germline V gene are SQVTM and ANQGSEA. CDR3 DNA sequence: TGCAGCGTTGCGGCTAACTATGGCTACACCTTC. It yields the protein CSVAANYGYTF.

The J gene is TRBJ2-3, the V gene TRBV10-2, with a weak D call TRBD1 (5 bases). From germline, CDR1 is WSHSY and CDR2 SAAADI. The V end was cut by 6 bases, the J end by 0 bases, with 10 bases between. The CDR3 covers 14 residues. CDR3 bases: TGCGCCAGCAGCGTGAGGACAAGCACAGATACGCAGTATTTT. It is translated as CASSVRTSTDTQYF.

This clonotype was seen a few times. V and J are TRBV7-9 and TRBJ2-5; 13 bases line up with TRBD2. Germline V gene lookup returns CDR1 SEHNR and CDR2 FQNEAQ (reference sequence). This CDR3 spans 16 amino acids. The V and J ends lost 4 bases and 4 bases, in that order; junction bases with no gene match: 6. The CDR3 here is CASSSRLAGGAETQYF. DNA of the CDR3: TGTGCCAGCAGCTCGAGACTAGCGGGAGGAGCAGAGACCCAGTACTTC.

The chain employs TRBV20-1 and TRBJ2-1, with D unresolved. V lost 3 bases and J 1 base, leaving 10 bases between the germline ends. This CDR3 has 14 residues. In germline, CDR1 is DFQATT, CDR2 SNEGSKA (reference sequence). The CDR3 bases are TGCAGTGCTAGCGTTGACGGTTCCTACAATGAGCAGTTCTTC. It codes for CSASVDGSYNEQFF.